The 27 T cell receptor beta chains in this list originate from one sample, sequenced in a study of blood T cell repertoires in COVID-19. The protocol was immunoSEQ multiplex PCR, while the TCRdb copy is restricted to in-frame clones and leaves out a portion. The table shows roughly 100,000 clones, with 82% occurring only once. Sequencing was carried out using peripheral blood. These receptors came from a man in his sixties with acute or convalescent COVID-19.

This clone occurred a few times. The DNA of the CDR3 is TGTGCCAGTAGCTCGGACAGGGGTTACGAGCAGTACTTC. This sequence encodes CASSSDRGYEQYF. V is TRBV19 and J is TRBJ2-7, with 9 bases that match TRBD1. CDR1 is LNHDA, CDR2 SQIVND, per germline (reference sequence). CDR3 length: 13 residues. V shed 6 bases and J 4 bases; nucleotides not matched to a gene: 4.

V and J are TRBV5-1 and TRBJ2-7, with D uncertain. Looked up from germline, CDR1 is SGHRS and CDR2 is YFSETQ. The CDR3 is 14 amino acids. Trimming shortened V by 0 bases and J by 0 bases, and 7 bases separated the two germline ends. The CDR3 here is CASSLEADSYEQYF. CDR3 bases: TGCGCCAGCAGCTTGGAGGCGGACTCCTACGAGCAGTACTTC. Looking up the rest from reference TRBV5-1 and TRBJ2-7 gives the full variable domain: KAGVTQTPRYLIKTRGQQVTLSCSPISGHRSVSWYQQTPGQGLQFLFEYFSETQRNKGNFPGRFSGRQFSNSRSEMNVSTLELGDSALYLCASSLEADSYEQYFGPGTRLTVT.

Of note for this clone: Additional DNA sequences in this sample encode the identical CDR3. This chain connects TRBV7-3 to TRBJ1-5; 7 bases map to TRBD1. With 5 bases clipped from V and 4 bases from J, the junction kept 2 bases outside the gene matches. The CDR3 contains 13 residues. CDR1 and CDR2 from the germline V gene are SGHTA and FQGTGA. For the CDR3, the DNA is TGTGCCAGCAGCCCGGACAGGAATCAGCCCCAGCATTTT. Protein sequence: CASSPDRNQPQHF.

The chain employs TRBV2 and TRBJ1-1; D remains unclear. This CDR3 comprises 13 residues. CDR1 SNHLY and CDR2 FYNNEI come from the germline V gene. Trimming shortened V by 2 bases and J by 3 bases, and 7 bases separated the two germline ends. CDR3 protein: CASSELRDTEAFF. The CDR3 DNA sequence: TGTGCCAGCAGTGAACTCCGGGACACTGAAGCTTTCTTT.

This clone appeared once. DNA for the CDR3: TGTGCCAGCAGCCAAAGCAGGTACACTGAAGCTTTCTTT. As protein: CASSQSRYTEAFF. V is TRBV7-2 and J is TRBJ1-1, with unresolved D. Trimming took 5 bases from V and 3 from J, leaving 10 bases between them. Germline V gene sequence: CDR1 SGHTA, CDR2 FQGNSA. The CDR3 has 13 amino acids.

The V and J genes are TRBV11-3 and TRBJ2-5; 15 bases line up with TRBD2. With V trimmed by 5 bases and J by 2 bases, 3 bases remained unmatched. This CDR3 region has 16 residues. Germline loops: CDR1 SGHNT, CDR2 YENEEA. The CDR3 DNA reads TGTGCCAGCAGCATGGGACTAGCGGGGGGACAAGAGACCCAGTACTTC. As protein: CASSMGLAGGQETQYF.

The genes are TRBV10-1 and TRBJ1-4; the D gene is possibly TRBD1 (5 bases). The germline V gene has CDR1 WNHNN and CDR2 SYGVQD (reference sequence). Trimming took off 6 bases at V and 0 bases at J, with 14 bases between the two ends. CDR3 size: 16 residues. The CDR3 loop is CASRLTESATNEKLFF. Written as DNA, the CDR3 is TGCGCCAGCAGGTTGACAGAGTCAGCAACTAATGAAAAACTGTTTTTT.

V usage is TRBV7-9 and J usage is TRBJ2-1; TRBD2 agrees at 14 bases. The CDR3 has 18 residues. The germline V gene encodes CDR1 SEHNR and CDR2 FQNEAQ (reference sequence). Trimming at V came to 4 bases and at J to 2 bases, leaving 7 bases not matched to a gene. Written as DNA, the CDR3 is TGTGCCAGCAGCTCGGGGACTAGCGGGGGCCGGGCCTACAATGAGCAGTTCTTC. Protein product: CASSSGTSGGRAYNEQFF.

The genes are TRBV6-5 and TRBJ2-7; no firm D call. Between the trimmed V and J ends, which lost 6 bases and 6 bases, there was a span of 12 bases. CDR1 and CDR2 (germline): MNHEY, SVGAGI. The CDR3 runs to 12 residues. The chain's CDR3 is CASRLIYCEQYF. CDR3 bases: TGTGCCAGCAGACTCATATACTGCGAGCAGTACTTC.

This clone was seen a few times. The chain has TRBV6-5 and TRBJ2-5; D not certain. Looked up from germline, CDR1 is MNHEY and CDR2 is SVGAGI. The CDR3 contains 15 residues. V was trimmed by 7 bases and J by 3 bases, leaving 18 bases between them. This CDR3 reads CASKPSVRKKETQYF. The CDR3 DNA is TGTGCCAGCAAACCGAGCGTACGGAAGAAAGAGACCCAGTACTTC.

This clone was seen a handful of times. The gene calls are TRBV5-6 and TRBJ1-5; no definite D call. There are 14 residues in the CDR3. Trimming took off 1 base at V and 0 bases at J, with 5 bases between the two ends. CDR1 and CDR2 from the germline V gene are SGHDT and YYEEEE. As DNA, the CDR3 is TGTGCCAGCAGCTTGAGAGTTAGCAATCAGCCCCAGCATTTT. Its translation is CASSLRVSNQPQHF.

The V and J genes are TRBV10-3 and TRBJ1-2; D uncertain. V was clipped by 0 bases and J by 3 bases, with 11 bases between them. The CDR3 length is 15 residues. Germline loops: CDR1 ENHRY, CDR2 SYGVKD. CDR3 sequence reads: CAISESGSSHYGYTF. CDR3 DNA sequence: TGTGCCATCAGTGAGTCCGGGAGCTCCCACTATGGCTACACCTTC.

The chain combines TRBV7-8 with TRBJ2-1; the match to TRBD1 covers 10 bases. The CDR3 is made up of 15 amino acids. Germline values: CDR1 SGHVS, CDR2 FQNEAQ. V gave up 5 bases and J gave up 6 bases; unmatched junction bases: 7. CDR3 sequence reads: CASSDRDRGSNEQFF. CDR3 nucleotides: TGTGCCAGCAGCGACCGGGACAGGGGTAGCAATGAGCAGTTCTTC.

This chain uses TRBV6-2 or TRBV6-3 with TRBJ1-2, with 7 bases identical to TRBD1. CDR1 and CDR2 (germline): MNHEY, SVGEGT. This CDR3 region has 14 residues. V was pared by 2 bases and J by 2 bases, with 2 bases of the junction left unmatched. As DNA, the CDR3 is TGTGCCAGCAGTTACCTGGGACAGAACTATGGCTACACCTTC. It encodes CASSYLGQNYGYTF.

This rearrangement joins TRBV7-9 to TRBJ1-2; D uncertain. Germline CDR1 is SEHNR and CDR2 is FQNEAQ (reference sequence). The CDR3 consists of 13 residues. Trimming removed 5 bases at V and 3 bases at J, with 10 bases between. This CDR3 is CASSKQIDYGYTF. CDR3 sequence (DNA): TGTGCCAGCAGCAAACAGATTGACTATGGCTACACCTTC.

This chain links TRBV4-2 with TRBJ2-7; no clear D gene. Germline V gene sequence: CDR1 LGHNA, CDR2 YNFKEQ. The CDR3 consists of 15 residues. Trimming left V 0 bases short and J 4 bases short, with 13 bases between. The CDR3 region has the DNA TGTGCCAGCAGCCAAGAGGTCTCCCCGGTGTACGAGCAGTACTTC. Translation: CASSQEVSPVYEQYF.

The rearrangement joins TRBV18 to TRBJ1-5; TRBD1 aligns across 9 bases. CDR1 and CDR2 (germline): KGHSH, LQKENI. The V segment lost 2 bases and the J segment 4 bases; nucleotides outside the gene matches: 9. The CDR3 consists of 17 residues. The CDR3 reads CASSPSTGTGFNQPQHF. Written as DNA, the CDR3 is TGTGCCAGCTCACCATCTACCGGGACAGGGTTTAATCAGCCCCAGCATTTT. The full variable domain, in which reference TRBV18 and TRBJ1-5 provide the parts outside the CDR3, is NAGVMQNPRHLVRRRGQEARLRCSPMKGHSHVYWYRQLPEEGLKFMVYLQKENIIDESGMPKERFSAEFPKEGPSILRIQQVVRGDSAAYFCASSPSTGTGFNQPQHFGDGTRLSIL.

The V and J genes are TRBV4-1 and TRBJ2-5, with TRBD2 identical over 14 bases. The length of the CDR3 is 18 residues. The ends lost 0 bases at V and 4 bases at J; junction bases unmatched: 7. CDR1 is MGHRA, CDR2 YSYEKL, per germline. In nucleotides, the CDR3 is TGCGCCAGCAGCCAAGATCGACTAGCGGGGGGGCGAGGAGAGACCCAGTACTTC. Translating it yields CASSQDRLAGGRGETQYF.

This chain connects TRBV21-1 to TRBJ1-1; the table's D call of TRBD1 was not tested on the DNA. TRBV21-1 is noted as a pseudogene. CDR3 length equals 16 residues. The CDR3 region is CASSKVRSGANTEAFF. The CDR3, as DNA: TGTGCCAGCAGCAAAGTACGGTCAGGGGCTAACACTGAAGCTTTCTTT.

The chain couples TRBV27 to TRBJ1-1; D is possibly TRBD1 (5 bases). The CDR3 is made up of 13 amino acids. The germline V gene has CDR1 MNHEY and CDR2 SMNVEV (reference sequence). The V gene lost 7 bases and the J gene lost 1 base, with 10 bases spanning the gap. CDR3 in amino acids: CASTADRNTEAFF. In nucleotides, the CDR3 is TGTGCCAGCACCGCAGACAGGAACACTGAAGCTTTCTTT.

The chain joins TRBV7-3 to TRBJ2-5, with 7 nucleotides matching TRBD1. Germline CDR1 is SGHTA and CDR2 is FQGTGA. The CDR3 totals 13 residues. V lost 5 bases, J lost 3 bases, and 3 bases stayed unmatched. CDR3 nucleotides: TGTGCCAGCAGCAAAGGACAGGAAGAGACCCAGTACTTC. Residues: CASSKGQEETQYF.

This clone appeared a single time. The chain joins TRBV27 to TRBJ1-2; 8 nucleotides match TRBD1. Germline V gene data show CDR1 as MNHEY and CDR2 as SMNVEV (reference sequence). J was trimmed by 6 bases and V by 2 bases; bases with no gene match: 5. This CDR3 spans 14 amino acids. In nucleotides, the CDR3 is TGTGCCAGCAGTTTACGGACAGGGTCCCATGGCTACACCTTC. Protein: CASSLRTGSHGYTF.

The CDR3 DNA reads TGTGCCAGCAGCGTAGCGTCTCAGGTCACCTACAATGAGCAGTTCTTC. Its translation is CASSVASQVTYNEQFF. V and J are TRBV9 and TRBJ2-1, with D unresolved. V lost 0 bases, J lost 2 bases, and 12 bases lay in between. The V gene's germline CDR1 is SGDLS and CDR2 YYNGEE. CDR3 size: 16 residues.

V usage is TRBV7-2 and J usage is TRBJ1-2, with 10 bases matching TRBD1. The CDR3 is made up of 13 amino acids. The germline V gene encodes CDR1 SGHTA and CDR2 FQGNSA. The J segment lost 7 bases and the V segment lost 6 bases, leaving 5 bases of the junction unmatched. The CDR3 here is CASRTGGLSGYTF. The DNA for the CDR3 is TGTGCCAGCAGGACAGGGGGCTTGTCTGGCTACACCTTC. The full variable domain, its missing parts supplied by reference TRBV7-2 and TRBJ1-2, is GAGVSQSPSNKVTEKGKDVELRCDPISGHTALYWYRQSLGQGLEFLIYFQGNSAPDKSGLPSDRFSAERTGGSVSTLTIQRTQQEDSAVYLCASRTGGLSGYTFGSGTRLTVV.

The chain carries TRBV24-1 and TRBJ2-7; TRBD1 matches 7 bases. The CDR3 loop spans 14 amino acids. CDR1 KGHDR and CDR2 SFDVKD come from the germline V gene. The ends lost 4 bases at V and 2 bases at J; junction bases unmatched: 4. DNA of the CDR3: TGTGCCACCAGTGACTCGGGACAGCCCTACGAGCAGTACTTC. Protein sequence: CATSDSGQPYEQYF.

The chain combines TRBV3-1 (or the pseudogene TRBV3-2) with TRBJ2-5, with a tentative D call TRBD1 (5 bases). Trimming cost V 4 bases and J 2 bases, with 8 bases left between them. This CDR3 contains 13 residues. In germline, CDR1 is LGHDT, CDR2 YNNKEL (reference sequence). As DNA, the CDR3 is TGTGCCAGCAGCCTAGGACAACAAGAGACCCAGTACTTC. It codes for CASSLGQQETQYF.

The rearrangement uses TRBV6-2 or TRBV6-3 and TRBJ2-7, with 9 bases matching TRBD2. This CDR3 has 18 amino acids. The trim removed 2 bases at V and 0 bases at J, leaving 11 bases unmatched. Germline-derived CDR1 and CDR2 are MNHEY and SVGEGT. CDR3: CASSYQALAGVSSYEQYF. CDR3 nucleotide sequence: TGTGCCAGCAGTTACCAGGCCTTAGCGGGAGTATCCTCCTACGAGCAGTACTTC.